The TCR beta chain under discussion was sequenced for a study of spatial heterogeneity in lung cancer. Study-wide results and caveats: Blood carried ubiquitous expanded tumor TCRs more at resection than follow-up.

CDR3 length: 15 residues. The V end was cut by 1 base, the J end by 7 bases, with 14 bases between. Germline CDR1 is SEHNR and CDR2 is FQNEAQ (reference sequence). Indicated time point: sample taken at primary tumor resection. No cells were sorted before sequencing. The whole RNA sequenced was extracted from tumor, nontumor lung or frozen PBMC. Every TCR cDNA molecule carried a tag that served as a unique molecular identifier. Using its own MiXCR run on the 5' RACE reads, TCRdb lists one record per CDR3 protein. The sample includes some 47,000 distinct CDR3 sequences, 7.5% to 9% of them seen just once. Many counts were recorded for this clonotype. Its antigen is unknown.

Source: PBMCs, taken at surgery. The TCR was taken from a female donor with early-stage non-small cell lung cancer. The chain links TRBV7-9 to TRBJ1-5; D unresolved. CDR3 amino acids: CASSLDIGPEQPQHF. The CDR3 bases are TGTGCCAGCAGCTTAGACATTGGGCCTGAGCAGCCCCAGCATTTT.